Sequencing of this TCR beta chain was carried out in a study of beta chain features in type 1 diabetes. General study findings and limits: Compared to healthy donors, patients appeared to have naive, central memory and Treg TCRB repertoires that were more alike. Among patients with Type 1 diabetes, TCRB CDR3s were moderately but significantly shorter in every one of the four CD4+ subsets.

Expressed TCRB transcripts were sequenced after all isolated RNA was converted to cDNA. The repertoire was sequenced with immunoSEQ multiplex PCR; TCRdb's copy has only in-frame clones and lacks some. This sample carries some 350,000 clones, 13% of them seen once, and the ten largest clones take about 0.016%. The germline gives CDR1 SNHLY, CDR2 FYNNEI. The CDR3 sequence is 14 residues long. V gave up 4 bases and J gave up 7 bases; unmatched junction bases: 5. A CD45RO/CCR7/CD25/CD127/CD95/CD27 panel sorted naive, central memory, regulatory and stem cell-like memory CD4+ cells. As to this clone: Its antigen is currently unknown.

The sequenced sample was naive CD4+ T cells from blood. The clonotype originates from a woman aged 18-29 years with type 1 diabetes. The rearrangement uses TRBV2 and TRBJ1-5; TRBD1 matches at 9 bases. The CDR3 coding sequence is TGTGCCAGCAGTGCCCGGACAGGGGAGCAGCCCCAGCATTTT. It specifies CASSARTGEQPQHF.